This TCR beta chain is drawn from a study of identical twins' blood T cells. Study-wide results and limits: Mainly, cloneset size products determined shared clonotypes, twins included.

TCRdb fed the 5' RACE reads into MiXCR, producing one record per CDR3 protein. Among 300,000 to 400,000 distinct CDR3 sequences listed, 28% were seen once. The CDR3 runs to 15 residues. Comment on this clonotype: Its antigen is not identified. The junction does not match germline at one end; this may be a read error.

This TCR derives from a woman aged 18 to 55 in good health. This sequence joins TRBV12-3 or TRBV12-4 and TRBJ2-1; 7 nucleotides agree with TRBD2. Sequenced input: PBMCs. The CDR3 bases are TGTGCCAGCAGTTTGCGGGAGTGGGCCTACAATGGGCAGTTCTTC. Its translation: CASSLREWAYNGQFF.